The clone carrying this T cell receptor beta chain was picked up many times. The data were taken from a study of T-cell reconstitution after alpha-beta-depleted transplantation in children. With V trimmed by 0 bases and J by 5 bases, 19 bases remained unmatched. The CDR3 totals 19 residues. Germline-derived CDR1 and CDR2 are SGDLS and YYNGEE. This sample's TCRbeta library carried unique molecular identifier barcodes. MiXCR, run by TCRdb on the PCR reads, gives a single entry per CDR3 protein. The sample gives more than 90,000 distinct CDR3 sequences, roughly 8.3% of which show up once; just under 7% is in the top ten.

Sequencing used PBMCs from the stem cell graft donor, obtained from the stem cell graft. The TCR sequence derives from a human donor who donated a stem cell graft to a child with congenital amegakaryocytic thrombocytopenia. The rearrangement joins TRBV9 to TRBJ1-2; 7 bases line up with TRBD1. CDR3: CASSVEPRDSPTLLYGYTF. The CDR3 coding sequence is TGTGCCAGCAGCGTAGAACCCAGGGACAGCCCAACCCTCTTATATGGCTACACCTTC.